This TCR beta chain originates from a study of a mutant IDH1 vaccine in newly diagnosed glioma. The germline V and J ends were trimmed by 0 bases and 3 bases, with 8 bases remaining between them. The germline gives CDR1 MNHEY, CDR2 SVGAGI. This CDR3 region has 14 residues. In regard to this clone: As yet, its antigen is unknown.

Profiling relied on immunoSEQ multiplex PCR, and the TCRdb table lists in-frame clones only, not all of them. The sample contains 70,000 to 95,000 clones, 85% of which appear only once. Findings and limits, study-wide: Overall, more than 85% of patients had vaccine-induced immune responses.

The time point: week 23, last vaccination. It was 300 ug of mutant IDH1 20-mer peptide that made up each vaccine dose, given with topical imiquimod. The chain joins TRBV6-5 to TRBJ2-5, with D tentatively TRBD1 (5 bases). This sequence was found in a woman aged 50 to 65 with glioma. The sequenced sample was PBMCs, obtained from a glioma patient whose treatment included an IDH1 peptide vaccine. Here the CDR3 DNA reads TGTGCCAGCAGTTACTCAAACAGGAAAGAGACCCAGTACTTC. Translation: CASSYSNRKETQYF.